Listed below are T cell receptor beta chains from one sample, sequenced in a study of blood T cell repertoires in COVID-19. The assay was immunoSEQ multiplex PCR, and TCRdb's table has in-frame clones only and misses some. The sample lists 110,000 or so clones; 85% were seen once. Specimen: peripheral blood. The receptor set was obtained from a human donor in a cohort sampled during active COVID-19. Both conserved end residues are part of each CDR3. The D gene is left open where the match is weak. The size field is filled for only some rows; it gives once, few, many or a size class.

j_call cdr3_length v_call d_call clone_size cdr3_nt cdr3_aa
TRBJ2-7 15 TRBV21-1 NA NA TGTGCCAGCAGCGTGGACATCCTATACTCCTACGAGCAGTACTTC CASSVDILYSYEQYF
TRBJ2-5 15 TRBV19 NA NA TGTGCCAGTACCCCCGGCCGACTAGGGAGGGAGACCCAGTACTTC CASTPGRLGRETQYF
TRBJ1-3 12 TRBV2 NA few TGTGCCAGCAGGGAAGACACGAACACCATATATTTT CASREDTNTIYF
TRBJ2-7 12 TRBV6-5 NA NA TGTGCCAGCAGAGACAGCCTCTACGAGCAGTACTTC CASRDSLYEQYF
TRBJ2-3 16 TRBV7-2 NA NA TGTGCCAGCAGTTCCGCCCTCTTTGGCCCGACAGATACGCAGTATTTT CASSSALFGPTDTQYF
TRBJ2-1 15 TRBV15 NA NA TGTGCCACCAAGAAGGGGGGGACCTCCTACAATGAGCAGTTCTTC CATKKGGTSYNEQFF
TRBJ2-3 17 TRBV3-1/TRBV3-2 NA NA TGTGCCAGCAGCCAAGTATCAGGGGCCAGGCCCGGAGATACGCAGTATTTT CASSQVSGARPGDTQYF
TRBJ2-3 17 TRBV7-9 TRBD2 NA TGTGCCTCCACATGGGGGAGCGGGGGCGGAAGCACAGATACGCAGTATTTT CASTWGSGGGSTDTQYF
TRBJ1-2 14 TRBV5-5 NA once TGTGCCAGCAGCCCAGGGGCGGGTAACTATGGCTACACCTTC CASSPGAGNYGYTF
TRBJ1-1 14 TRBV9 TRBD1 NA TGTGCCAGCAGCGTACACAGGGGAGGAACTGAAGCTTTCTTT CASSVHRGGTEAFF
TRBJ1-5 16 TRBV4-1 NA NA TGCGCCAGCAGCCAAGAAATGAGCCAGGGCCATCAGCCCCAGCATTTT CASSQEMSQGHQPQHF
TRBJ1-5 13 TRBV3-1/TRBV3-2 NA NA TGTGCCAGCAGCCAACAGGGAAATCAGCCCCAGCATTTT CASSQQGNQPQHF
TRBJ1-1 14 TRBV7-3 NA NA TGTGCCAGCAGCTTGAGCGCCGGGAGGACTGAAGCTTTCTTT CASSLSAGRTEAFF
TRBJ1-1 16 TRBV14 NA few TGTGCCAGCAGCCTGATCTTACCTAGTAGGAACACTGAAGCTTTCTTT CASSLILPSRNTEAFF
TRBJ1-1 15 TRBV9 TRBD1 few TGTGCCAGCAGCGCTGAGGGACAGATAAACACTGAAGCTTTCTTT CASSAEGQINTEAFF
TRBJ2-2 14 TRBV5-5 NA NA TGTGCCAGCAGCTTATCAGCGAACACCGGGGAGCTGTTTTTT CASSLSANTGELFF
TRBJ1-6 13 TRBV19 NA NA TGTGCCAGTACAGGGTCCGGGGGGGGGCCCCTCCACTTT CASTGSGGGPLHF
TRBJ1-1 16 TRBV2 NA NA TGTGCCAGCAGTGATAGCGAGACTGGAAGGGACACTGAAGCTTTCTTT CASSDSETGRDTEAFF
TRBJ2-1 14 TRBV6-5 NA NA TGTGCCAGCCGCCTGGGGGGATCCTACAATGAGCAGTTCTTC CASRLGGSYNEQFF
TRBJ1-5 14 TRBV30 NA NA TGTGGAGGAGGAGGGGCCACTAGCAATCAGCCCCAGCATTTT CGGGGATSNQPQHF
TRBJ2-1 16 TRBV6-2/TRBV6-3 TRBD2 NA TGTGCCAGCAGTGGATCTAGCGGGGGGCCAGGGGATGAGCAGTTCTTC CASSGSSGGPGDEQFF
TRBJ2-7 15 TRBV3-1/TRBV3-2 NA NA TGTGCCAGCAGCCAAGAGGGTGGGCTCTCCTACGAGCAGTACTTC CASSQEGGLSYEQYF
TRBJ2-5 15 TRBV5-5 TRBD1 NA TGTGCCAGCAGCCCCGGGACAGGGGATGGGGAGACCCAGTACTTC CASSPGTGDGETQYF
TRBJ2-3 14 TRBV19 TRBD1 NA TGTGCCACTAGGGACAGGGGGTCTCAGGATACGCAGTATTTT CATRDRGSQDTQYF